Listed below are T cell receptor beta chains from one sample, sequenced in a study of CD8 T cells in ankylosing spondylitis. TCRdb itself ran the 5' RACE reads through MiXCR, one entry per CDR3 protein. The data show approximately 540,000 distinct CDR3 sequences, with approximately 11% seen just once and about 6.5% held by the top ten. The sample comprised blood, either unsorted or a sorted T cell fraction (not recorded which). Receptors originate from a male donor with ankylosing spondylitis. Each CDR3 is given with its conserved first and last residue. A D gene is named only where the DNA matches it firmly. Clone size is shown for a subset of rows, as once, few, many or a class of expanded clone.

>NA|TRBJ1-3|NA|TRBV7-6
CASSPRGPNSGNTIYF
TGTGCCAGCAGCCCCAGGGGACCGAACTCTGGAAACACCATATATTTT
>few|TRBJ2-2|NA|TRBV14
CASSQVNRNTGELFF
TGTGCCAGCAGCCAAGTAAATAGGAACACCGGGGAGCTGTTTTTT
>many|TRBJ2-1|NA|TRBV2
CASIQPLANYNEQFF
TGTGCCAGCATTCAGCCTCTAGCGAACTACAATGAGCAGTTCTTC
>few|TRBJ2-1|NA|TRBV5-1
CASSLGRYDSYNEQFF
TGCGCCAGCAGCTTGGGCCGATATGATTCCTACAATGAGCAGTTCTTC
>NA|TRBJ2-1|TRBD2|TRBV20-1
CSGGLAGGGEQFF
TGCAGTGGGGGTCTAGCGGGAGGGGGTGAGCAGTTCTTC
>many|TRBJ2-1|TRBD2|TRBV20-1
CSASSQSPLSGRSFNEQFF
TGCAGTGCTAGCTCCCAATCCCCTCTTAGCGGGAGAAGCTTCAATGAGCAGTTCTTC
>many|TRBJ2-1|TRBD2|TRBV5-1
CASASGSSYNEQFF
TGCGCCAGCGCTAGCGGGAGCTCCTACAATGAGCAGTTCTTC
>NA|TRBJ2-3|TRBD1|TRBV5-1
CASSPRDRVTDTQYF
TGCGCCAGCAGCCCTAGGGACAGGGTCACAGATACGCAGTATTTT
>many|TRBJ1-2|NA|TRBV12-3/TRBV12-4
CASSLVPNKGVDGYTF
TGTGCCAGCAGTTTAGTGCCCAACAAGGGGGTCGATGGCTACACCTTC
>NA|TRBJ2-2|NA|TRBV5-1
CASSYQPGTGELFF
TGCGCCAGCAGCTATCAACCAGGGACCGGGGAGCTGTTTTTT
>NA|TRBJ1-1|NA|TRBV19
CASNPVTMNTEAFF
TGTGCCAGTAACCCCGTCACTATGAACACTGAAGCTTTCTTT
>few|TRBJ1-2|NA|TRBV2
CAFCLTVEDAARGVGYTF
TGTGCCTTCTGTTTAACGGTAGAGGACGCCGCTCGGGGAGTTGGCTACACCTTC
>NA|TRBJ1-2|NA|TRBV7-9
CASSYLRYGYTF
TGTGCCAGCAGCTATTTGCGCTATGGCTACACCTTC
>few|TRBJ2-3|NA|TRBV5-1
CASSLFGVADTQYF
TGCGCCAGCAGCTTGTTCGGGGTGGCAGATACGCAGTATTTT
>many|TRBJ1-3|NA|TRBV3-1
CASSQAGNTIYF
TGTGCCAGCAGCCAGGCCGGAAACACCATATATTTT
>NA|TRBJ1-2|NA|TRBV12-3/TRBV12-4
CASSSTSRYYGYTF
TGTGCCAGCAGCTCAACCTCCCGGTACTATGGCTACACCTTC
>NA|TRBJ2-3|NA|TRBV6-1
CASSEALSARATQYF
TGTGCCAGCAGTGAAGCGCTGTCAGCCCGGGCAACGCAGTATTTT
>few|TRBJ1-5|NA|TRBV12-3/TRBV12-4
CASSPRTGDQPQHF
TGTGCCAGCAGTCCCCGGACGGGAGATCAGCCCCAGCATTTT
>NA|TRBJ2-5|NA|TRBV14
CASSQVEARETQYF
TGTGCCAGCAGCCAAGTGGAAGCCCGGGAGACCCAGTACTTC
>few|TRBJ1-5|NA|TRBV20-1
CSARDLGSGNRPQHF
TGCAGTGCTAGAGATCTTGGGTCGGGAAACAGGCCCCAGCATTTT
>NA|TRBJ2-1|NA|TRBV3-1
CASSQAWNEQFF
TGTGCCAGCAGCCAAGCTTGGAATGAGCAGTTCTTC
>NA|TRBJ2-2|TRBD2|TRBV7-7
CASSSQLLAGLNTGELFF
TGTGCCAGCAGCTCCCAATTACTAGCGGGGTTGAACACCGGGGAGCTGTTTTTT
>few|TRBJ2-5|TRBD2|TRBV19
CASTGGGGRKTQYF
TGTGCCAGTACCGGCGGGGGGGGCCGGAAGACCCAGTACTTC
>few|TRBJ2-3|TRBD2|TRBV5-1
CASRSSLAGTAPWDTQYF
TGCGCCAGCCGATCTAGCCTAGCGGGTACCGCCCCTTGGGATACGCAGTATTTT
>NA|TRBJ2-1|TRBD2|TRBV29-1
CSVPGLAVGGGYNEQFF
TGCAGCGTTCCGGGACTAGCGGTAGGGGGGGGCTACAATGAGCAGTTCTTC